These T cell receptor beta chains were read from a single sample in a study of cytomegalovirus exposure and HLA in healthy donors. Some clones are missing from TCRdb's copy, which holds only in-frame ones; the method was immunoSEQ multiplex PCR. The sample gives approximately 190,000 clones, about 90% of which show up once; less than 1.3% is in the top ten. Material for sequencing was PBMCs. All receptors derive from a boy between 2 and 10 years old in good health and CMV-seronegative. The CDR3 runs from the conserved cysteine through the conserved F or W. The D gene is left open where the match is weak. Expanded clones are given a class, and other clones once, few, many or no size at all.

j_call	d_call	clone_size	v_call	cdr3_nt	cdr3_aa
TRBJ1-1	TRBD1	NA	TRBV11-2	TGTGCCAGCAGCTGGGGACAGATGAACACTGAAGCTTTCTTT	CASSWGQMNTEAFF
TRBJ2-5	NA	NA	TRBV28	TGTGCCAGCAACTTCCCCCGCGAGACCCAGTACTTC	CASNFPRETQYF
TRBJ2-1	TRBD2	few	TRBV30	TGTGCCTGGAGTGTAACCGATTTGGGAGGGTCCACTGAGCAGTTCTTC	CAWSVTDLGGSTEQFF
TRBJ2-1	TRBD2	NA	TRBV4-1	TGCGCCAGCAGCCAATATGTAGCGGGGGCGAGGGATGAGCAGTTCTTC	CASSQYVAGARDEQFF
TRBJ1-5	TRBD1	NA	TRBV2	TGTGCCAGCAGCTATGGACAGGACCGCCAGCCCCAGCATTTT	CASSYGQDRQPQHF
TRBJ2-7	NA	NA	TRBV28	TGTGCCAGCAGTGTTATTAGGGGGACCTACGAGCAGTACTTC	CASSVIRGTYEQYF
TRBJ2-7	NA	NA	TRBV28	TGTGCCAGCAGTTTACGTAGTACGGTCTCCTACGAGCAGTACTTC	CASSLRSTVSYEQYF
TRBJ2-2	TRBD2	NA	TRBV5-1	TGCGCCAGCAGCTTACAGGGAGGGGGACTAGCGGCGCTCACCGGGGAGCTGTTTTTT	CASSLQGGGLAALTGELFF
TRBJ2-2	NA	NA	TRBV7-2	TGTGCCAGCAGCTTATATCTAATAACCGGGGAGCTGTTTTTT	CASSLYLITGELFF
TRBJ2-7	NA	NA	TRBV10-3	TGTGCCATCAGTGAGCCACAGGGTGACGAGCAGTACTTC	CAISEPQGDEQYF
TRBJ1-2	NA	NA	TRBV19	TGTGCCAGTAGTATAGGGGCCCCGGGAATCTATGGCTACACCTTC	CASSIGAPGIYGYTF
TRBJ2-5	TRBD2	few	TRBV19	TGTGCCAGTAGTATAGGTGGTAGCGGGGGGGCGGAGACCCAGTACTTC	CASSIGGSGGAETQYF
TRBJ1-2	NA	NA	TRBV7-8	TGTGCCAGCAGCTTAAGGCAGGGAGGCTATGGCTACACCTTC	CASSLRQGGYGYTF
TRBJ1-6	NA	few	TRBV10-3	TGTGCCATCAAGGAACAGTTGAATTCACCCCTCCACTTT	CAIKEQLNSPLHF
TRBJ2-1	TRBD2	NA	TRBV27	TGTGCCAGCCGAAGCGCTAAAGCGGGATATTGGAATGAGCAGTTCTTC	CASRSAKAGYWNEQFF
TRBJ1-1	NA	NA	TRBV6-6	TGTGCCAGCAGTTACTCTACACGTCGAATGAACACTGAAGCTTTCTTT	CASSYSTRRMNTEAFF
TRBJ1-1	TRBD1	NA	TRBV10-3	TGTGCCATCAGGGGGACAGGGGCCCCCAAGGCTGAAGCTTTCTTT	CAIRGTGAPKAEAFF
TRBJ1-2	TRBD1	NA	TRBV19	TGTGCCAGTCACGCCTGGACAGGGACTAACTATGGCTACACCTTC	CASHAWTGTNYGYTF
TRBJ2-7	NA	once	TRBV28	TGTGCCAGCAGCCTAGGCCCCCTGGGGCAGTACTTC	CASSLGPLGQYF
TRBJ1-4	NA	NA	TRBV19	TGTGCCAGTAGTATAGATGGAGGTCTCCCGAAGGGAAATGAAAAACTGTTTTTT	CASSIDGGLPKGNEKLFF
TRBJ2-1	TRBD2	NA	TRBV4-1	TGCGCCAGCAGGGGGTTGGGACTAGCGGGAGTTAATGAGCAGTTCTTC	CASRGLGLAGVNEQFF
TRBJ1-5	TRBD1	NA	TRBV27	TGTGCCAGCAGTTTAGCGCCGGGACAGGGCTTCGGCCGGGTCCATTTT	CASSLAPGQGFGRVHF
TRBJ2-7	TRBD2	NA	TRBV7-3	TGTGCCAGCAGCTTAACACTAGCGGTGGGCTACGAGCAGTACTTC	CASSLTLAVGYEQYF
TRBJ1-3	TRBD1	NA	TRBV27	TGTGCCAGCAGTTTTCGACAGGGTGGAAACACCATATATTTT	CASSFRQGGNTIYF
TRBJ2-7	NA	NA	TRBV10-3	TGTGCCATCAGTGAGTCGAGGGAGGCCTACGAGCAGTACTTC	CAISESREAYEQYF
TRBJ1-4	NA	NA	TRBV5-4	TGTGCCAGCAGCCGCGACTTTTGGGGGGTCGGTGAAAAACTGTTTTTT	CASSRDFWGVGEKLFF
TRBJ2-7	TRBD1	NA	TRBV6-1	TGTGCCAGCAGGGGGACAGAGCACTCCTACGAGCAGTACTTC	CASRGTEHSYEQYF
TRBJ2-1	NA	NA	TRBV7-8	TGTGCCAGCAGCGCAGTTGGCGGGGGCTCCTCGGATGAGCAGTTCTTC	CASSAVGGGSSDEQFF
TRBJ2-1	NA	NA	TRBV7-3	TGTGCCAGCAGTTACATTATACTAGGAACCGATGAGCAGTTCTTC	CASSYIILGTDEQFF
TRBJ1-2	NA	NA	TRBV6-5	TGTGCCAGCAGTTACCGGGACTCCAAATTCGAAGGCTACACCTTC	CASSYRDSKFEGYTF
TRBJ2-1	NA	NA	TRBV28	TGTGCCAGCGGTTATATTGGGGCTAACAATGAGCAGTTCTTC	CASGYIGANNEQFF
TRBJ2-7	NA	NA	TRBV29-1	TGCAGCACCAGTTCGGGAGTCAAGGGGCCTTACGAGCAGTACTTC	CSTSSGVKGPYEQYF
TRBJ1-6	NA	NA	TRBV15	TGTGCCACCAGCAGGGGGGCACAGGGTCTTTCACCCCTCCACTTT	CATSRGAQGLSPLHF
TRBJ1-1	TRBD1	NA	TRBV19	TGTGCCAGTACCCCGGACAGGGGATCCACTGAAGCTTTCTTT	CASTPDRGSTEAFF
TRBJ2-7	TRBD2	NA	TRBV28	TGTGCCAGCATTGAAGCGGGACTAATAAACGAGCAGTACTTC	CASIEAGLINEQYF
TRBJ2-1	NA	NA	TRBV7-2	TGTGCCAGCAGCTTAGGGACAAACTACAATGAGCAGTTCTTC	CASSLGTNYNEQFF
TRBJ2-1	NA	NA	TRBV20-1	TGCAGTGCTAGGAAAGCCCCTGAGCAGTTCTTC	CSARKAPEQFF
TRBJ2-7	TRBD1	once	TRBV5-6	TGTGCCAGCAGCTATGGGACAGGGATCTACGAGCAGTACTTC	CASSYGTGIYEQYF
TRBJ2-3	NA	once	TRBV7-9	TGTGCCAGCAGCTACTCGAGCGGTCTGTGGGCAGATACGCAGTATTTT	CASSYSSGLWADTQYF
TRBJ2-3	TRBD2	NA	TRBV5-1	TGCGCCAGCAGCTTACTAGCGGGAGGGGGCACAGATACGCAGTATTTT	CASSLLAGGGTDTQYF
TRBJ1-4	TRBD1	NA	TRBV27	TGTGCCAGCAGTTTGTATCAGGGACAGTCTAATGAAAAACTGTTTTTT	CASSLYQGQSNEKLFF
TRBJ2-7	TRBD1	NA	TRBV11-1	TGTGCCAGCAGCCTCAACCTCCGGGACAGGGTCTACGAGCAGTACTTC	CASSLNLRDRVYEQYF
TRBJ2-5	TRBD1	NA	TRBV5-1	TGCGCCAGCAGCTTGGAACCCCGGGACAGGGGTACAGAGACCCAGTACTTC	CASSLEPRDRGTETQYF
TRBJ2-3	TRBD2	NA	TRBV5-1	TGCGCCAGCAGCAGAGGACTAGCGGGGGACACAGATACGCAGTATTTT	CASSRGLAGDTDTQYF
TRBJ2-7	NA	NA	TRBV19	TGTGCCAGTAGTCCAAGGGTGCAGGGGTCCTCCTACGAGCAGTACTTC	CASSPRVQGSSYEQYF
TRBJ2-1	NA	NA	TRBV13	TGTGCCAGCAGCTTCGGGGGGCGAGTTAATGAGCAGTTCTTC	CASSFGGRVNEQFF